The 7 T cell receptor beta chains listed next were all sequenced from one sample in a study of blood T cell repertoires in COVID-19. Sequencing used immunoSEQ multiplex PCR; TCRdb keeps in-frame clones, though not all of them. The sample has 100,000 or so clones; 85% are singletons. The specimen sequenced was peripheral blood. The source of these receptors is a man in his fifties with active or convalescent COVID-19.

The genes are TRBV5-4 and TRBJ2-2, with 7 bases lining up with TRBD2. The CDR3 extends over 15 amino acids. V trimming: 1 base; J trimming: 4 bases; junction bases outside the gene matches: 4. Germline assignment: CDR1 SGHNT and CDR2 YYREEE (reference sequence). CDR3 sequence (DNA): TGTGCCAGCAGCTTGTGGGGGGAGGGCACCGGGGAGCTGTTTTTT. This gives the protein CASSLWGEGTGELFF.

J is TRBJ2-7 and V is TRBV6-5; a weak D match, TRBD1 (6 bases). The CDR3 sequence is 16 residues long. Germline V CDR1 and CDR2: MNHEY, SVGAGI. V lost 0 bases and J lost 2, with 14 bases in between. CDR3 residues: CASSYSGTWGTYEQYF. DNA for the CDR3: TGTGCCAGCAGTTACTCTGGGACATGGGGGACCTACGAGCAGTACTTC.

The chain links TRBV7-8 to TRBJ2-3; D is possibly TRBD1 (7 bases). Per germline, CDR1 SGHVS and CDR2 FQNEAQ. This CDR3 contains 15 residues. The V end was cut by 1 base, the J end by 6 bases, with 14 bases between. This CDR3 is CASSLEEAGGDTQYF. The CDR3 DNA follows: TGTGCCAGCAGCTTAGAGGAGGCAGGGGGGGATACGCAGTATTTT.

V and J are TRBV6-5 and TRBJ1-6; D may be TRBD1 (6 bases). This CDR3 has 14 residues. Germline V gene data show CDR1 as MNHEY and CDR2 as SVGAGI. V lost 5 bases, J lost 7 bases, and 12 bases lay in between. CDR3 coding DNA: TGTGCCAGCAGTCTACAGGGTAGGAATTCACCCCTCCACTTT. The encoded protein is CASSLQGRNSPLHF.

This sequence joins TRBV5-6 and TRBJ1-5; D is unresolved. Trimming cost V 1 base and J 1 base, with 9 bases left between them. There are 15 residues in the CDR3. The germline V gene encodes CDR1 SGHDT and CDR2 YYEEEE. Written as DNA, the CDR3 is TGTGCCAGCAGCTTGAACGCGGGGAGCAATCAGCCCCAGCATTTT. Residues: CASSLNAGSNQPQHF.

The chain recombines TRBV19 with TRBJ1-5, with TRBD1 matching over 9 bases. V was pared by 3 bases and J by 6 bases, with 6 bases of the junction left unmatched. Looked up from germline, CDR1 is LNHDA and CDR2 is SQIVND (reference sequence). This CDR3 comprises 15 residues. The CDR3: CASSILGQGSQPQHF. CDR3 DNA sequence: TGTGCCAGTAGTATTTTAGGACAGGGGTCTCAGCCCCAGCATTTT.

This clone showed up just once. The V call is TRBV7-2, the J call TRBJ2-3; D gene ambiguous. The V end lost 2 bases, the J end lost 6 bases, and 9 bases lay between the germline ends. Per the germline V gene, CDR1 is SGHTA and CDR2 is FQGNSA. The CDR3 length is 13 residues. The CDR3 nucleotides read TGTGCCAGCAGCTTAATCCAGGTGGATACGCAGTATTTT. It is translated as CASSLIQVDTQYF. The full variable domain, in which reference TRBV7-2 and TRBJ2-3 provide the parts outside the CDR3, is GAGVSQSPSNKVTEKGKDVELRCDPISGHTALYWYRQSLGQGLEFLIYFQGNSAPDKSGLPSDRFSAERTGGSVSTLTIQRTQQEDSAVYLCASSLIQVDTQYFGPGTRLTVL.